The TCR beta chain described here comes from a study of blood T cells in healthy people across ages. For the study at large: Using template switching, researchers captured about one barcoded beta molecule for each two T cells.

The authors ran a second PCR of roughly 6 to 11 cycles using a sample-barcoded 5' primer and a J-beta primer mix. TCRdb re-called the 5' RACE reads through MiXCR, storing one row per CDR3 protein. This sample has some 1 million distinct CDR3 sequences; under 45% occur once, and the top ten carry under 20%. Germline CDR1 is LGHDT and CDR2 is YNNKEL (reference sequence). CDR3 length equals 17 residues. The V and J ends lost 4 bases and 2 bases respectively, with 19 bases between them. This clonotype was observed a handful of times. The J gene is TRBJ2-3, the V gene TRBV3-1, with TRBD2 as a possible D gene (6 bases). The clonotype comes from a woman in her fifties or sixties in good health. The sample taken for sequencing was blood. The CDR3 region is CASSLTGVGSSTDTQYF. CDR3 bases: TGTGCCAGCAGCCTCACGGGAGTCGGCTCCTCCACAGATACGCAGTATTTT.